This T cell receptor (beta chain) was identified in a study of PD-L1 blockade in urothelial cancer. Looking at the study overall: A median of about 140,000 T cells was found in the blood samples.

Time point specified: pretreatment peripheral blood. The repertoire was sequenced with immunoSEQ multiplex PCR; TCRdb's copy has only in-frame clones and lacks some. The repertoire has 30,000 to 40,000 clones, about four fifths of them found once; the top ten carry approximately 6.3%. Germline V lookup: CDR1 SGHRS, CDR2 YFSETQ. The CDR3 contains 13 residues. Trimming left V 0 bases short and J 5 bases short, with 5 bases between. The TCR sequence derives from a man aged 55 to 69 with urothelial cancer. The specimen was PBMCs, collected around atezolizumab (anti-PD-L1) treatment. The J gene is TRBJ2-2, the V gene TRBV5-1; D gene ambiguous. The CDR3 is CASSLGATGELFF. The CDR3 coding sequence is TGCGCCAGCAGCTTGGGGGCTACCGGGGAGCTGTTTTTT.